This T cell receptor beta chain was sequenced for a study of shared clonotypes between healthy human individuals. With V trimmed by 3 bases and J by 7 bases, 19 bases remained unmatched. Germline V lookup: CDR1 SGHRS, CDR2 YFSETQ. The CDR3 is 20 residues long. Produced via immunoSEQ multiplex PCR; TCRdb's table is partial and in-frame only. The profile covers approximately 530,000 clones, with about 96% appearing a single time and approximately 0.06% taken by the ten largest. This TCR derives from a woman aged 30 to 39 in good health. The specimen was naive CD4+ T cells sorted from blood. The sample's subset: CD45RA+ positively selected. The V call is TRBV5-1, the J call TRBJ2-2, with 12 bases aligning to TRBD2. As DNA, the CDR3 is TGCGCCAGCAGCTCACCGGGACAGGCTGGACTAGCGGGAAAGGGCGGGGAGCTGTTTTTT. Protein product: CASSSPGQAGLAGKGGELFF.